The TCR beta chain described here comes from a study of cytomegalovirus exposure and HLA in healthy donors. After removal of 6 bases from V and 8 bases from J, the junction contained 8 bases not matched to a gene. From germline, CDR1 is MNHEY and CDR2 SMNVEV (reference sequence). The CDR3 is 13 amino acids. Only one count was recorded for this clone. Researchers ran the PCR with 60 Vbeta and 13 Jbeta primers. Sequencing was performed with immunoSEQ multiplex PCR; in TCRdb, only in-frame clones are kept and a portion is missing. The table has some 160,000 clones, 80% seen once. The clonotype originates from a male donor in good health and CMV-seropositive. This chain joins TRBV27 and TRBJ1-1; TRBD1 aligns across 8 bases. Sequenced: PBMCs. Here the CDR3 reads CASRGTGALEAFF. The CDR3 DNA reads TGTGCCAGCAGGGGGACAGGCGCCCTGGAAGCTTTCTTT.